Sequencing of this T cell receptor (beta chain) was carried out in a study of T cell responses to AZD1222 COVID-19 vaccine (dated by TCRdb to the early 2020s). Broadly, across the study: A total of 233 trial participants underwent TCR sequencing, of whom roughly 210 received two doses of AZD1222 and 26 received two doses of the MenACWY control vaccine. Trial participants were enrolled into age subgroups of 18-55, 56-69 and 70-plus years, which contained approximately 150, 28 and 58 TCR-sequenced participants, respectively.

As to this clone: What this receptor recognizes is not known. Base qualities were left out, and no much larger clone turns up one base away.

Paper-wide results and their limitations: Because no day 14 peak-response samples were available, the repertoires could be characterized only after the peak T cell response. The whole spike protein was spanned by vaccine-associated CD4 TCRs, and dominant responses were seen in regions 160-218 and 743-854. After two AZD1222 doses, both the breadth and the depth of spike-specific TCRs were significantly higher than at day 0 and than in MenACWY recipients. Nearly half of unique spike-specific TCRs reportedly recognized epitopes outside regions mutated in the B.1.351 and B.1.1.7 variants. Conclusions about previously exposed vaccinees are limited, since just a handful of AZD1222 recipients were seropositive for SARS-CoV-2 at baseline. Participants were mostly white British and included more females than males, and it was suggested by the authors that clonal diversity may have been underestimated. The 56-69-year group was small, and its depth increase did not reach significance, likely because of low power.

What this sample's time point label stands for: about 28 days (+/-7) after the second vaccine dose. AZD1222 recipients with second doses at about 4 weeks or about 12 weeks were pooled, because spike-specific TCR depth and breadth did not differ between schedules. The vaccinee samples were drawn from two UK trials, COV001 and COV002, one of which was a single-blind randomized controlled phase 2/3 trial testing AZD1222 (ChAdOx1 nCoV-19) in healthy adults. For TCRbeta chain sequencing, PBMC samples were collected from trial participants at day 0 and at day 28 after the second dose. The CDR3 regions of human TCRbeta chains were subjected to immunosequencing. The published analysis was carried out like this. TCRs in the repertoires were matched against a reference library of SARS-CoV-2-specific TCRs that had been generated with the MIRA antigen-specificity platform. Breadth was defined as the fraction of unique TCRs that were SARS-CoV-2-associated. Depth was defined as the fraction of total T cells that were SARS-CoV-2-associated. Using the MIRA data, each spike-specific TCR was assigned both to the spike region to which the TCR was reactive and to a CD4 or CD8 class. Log10-transformed breadth and depth values were compared by one-way ANOVA with Sidak's multiple comparisons tests. TCRdb holds this immuneACCESS table with in-frame rearrangements only. Some clones are missing; in checked studies, unresolved V genes explain under half, and the rest has no known cause. V and J calls and clone size are as listed in that table; D and trimming were resolved from the DNA. This sample is represented by 200,000 or so clones; under 95% of them were singletons. More than 0.8% of the sample goes to the ten largest clones.

Between the V and J ends, shortened by 4 bases and 0 bases respectively, the junction contains 8 bases. CDR3 length: 14 amino acids, cysteine to phenylalanine. Only the CDR3 DNA is retained, 42 bases long and in frame from the first base. The germline V gene gives CDR1 as SGHRS and CDR2 as YFSETQ. The chain uses TRBV5-1 and TRBJ1-3; the D segment cannot be called with confidence. The starting material was peripheral blood, obtained 28 days after the second AZD1222 dose. The receptor's source is an adult who received the AZD1222 COVID-19 vaccine. CDR3 loop: CASSPGSSGNTIYF. The DNA reads as follows: TGCGCCAGCAGCCCCGGCAGCTCTGGAAACACCATATATTTT.